The entry below gives a single T cell receptor (beta chain) sequence along with its context. This sample is part of a study of T cells in localized non-small cell lung cancer. Only in-frame clones appear in the TCRdb table, and some are missing; sequencing was by immunoSEQ multiplex PCR. The sample contains about 24,000 clones, roughly 92% of which appear only once. The sample consisted of peripheral blood, taken before any cancer treatment. The receptor was derived from a woman aged 40-69 years with stage I lung adenocarcinoma.

For the CDR3, the DNA is TGTGCCAGCAGTGAAGAGGTAGATGAGACCCAGTACTTC. Protein product: CASSEEVDETQYF. This rearrangement joins TRBV2 to TRBJ2-5; D gene uncertain. The CDR3 sequence is 13 residues long. V was clipped by 1 base and J by 5 bases, with 8 bases between them. The V gene's germline CDR1 is SNHLY and CDR2 FYNNEI.